The 3 T cell receptor beta chains listed next were all sequenced from one sample in a study of T cell changes during pregnancy in multiple sclerosis. Data came from immunoSEQ multiplex PCR; TCRdb stores just in-frame clones and leaves some out. The repertoire has over 45,000 clones, more than 80% of them found once; the top ten carry 0.58%. This material consisted of CD4+ T cells from peripheral blood mononuclear cells, taken in the first trimester of pregnancy. The receptors originated from a female donor with multiple sclerosis, enrolled in a pregnancy study.

The genes are TRBV28 and TRBJ1-1, with D maybe TRBD1 (5 bases). The CDR3 has 12 amino acids. Germline lookup yields CDR1 MDHEN and CDR2 SYDVKM. V lost 4 bases and J lost 7, with 10 bases in between. The DNA of the CDR3 is TGTGCCAGCAGTTCCCGACAGCGTGAAGCTTTCTTT. This gives the protein CASSSRQREAFF.

This chain connects TRBV7-9 to TRBJ1-5; D is uncertain. The CDR3 is 14 amino acids. The V end lost 3 bases, the J end lost 3 bases, and 9 bases lay between the germline ends. Germline V gene data show CDR1 as SEHNR and CDR2 as FQNEAQ (reference sequence). CDR3 sequence reads: CASSFGNNNQPQHF. The CDR3 DNA sequence: TGTGCCAGCAGCTTCGGGAACAACAATCAGCCCCAGCATTTT.

The sample holds one count of this clone. The CDR3 here is CASSLTLLNTEAFF. Here the CDR3 DNA reads TGTGCCAGCAGCTTAACACTACTGAACACTGAAGCTTTCTTT. The gene calls are TRBV11-2 and TRBJ1-1; no definite D call. The CDR3 runs 14 residues. Trimming shortened V by 2 bases and J by 0 bases, and 7 bases separated the two germline ends. Germline-derived CDR1 and CDR2 are SGHAT and FQNNGV.